This T cell receptor (beta chain) was recorded in a study of T cell repertoires in cytomegalovirus infection. Study details: Matching HLA type and CMV infection were both indicated by public TCR beta signatures. Whole-study findings and limits: Carriers of CMV plus the relevant HLA were identified by cumulative public TCR beta family frequency. Clonotypes of TCR beta that were HLA-C-restricted and CMV-specific dominated the ex vivo response.

TCRdb ran MiXCR on the reads and lists one entry per CDR3 protein. The sample gives fewer than 350,000 distinct CDR3 sequences, over 7.5% of which show up once; approximately 4.7% is in the top ten. The ends lost 5 bases at V and 5 bases at J; junction bases unmatched: 6. Per the germline V gene, CDR1 is SGHVS and CDR2 is FQNEAQ. CDR3 length: 15 amino acids. In its sample, this clonotype was seen many times. Antigen specificity is unknown. The rearrangement joins TRBV7-8 to TRBJ2-3; 11 nucleotides agree with TRBD1. Specimen: PBMCs. This TCR came from a human donor in good health (CMV status not recorded). Some clones in this sample may be carry-over from other donors' samples. The CDR3 DNA reads TGTGCCAGCAGCCCTCCGGGACAGGGGGTAGATACGCAGTATTTT. Translated, it gives CASSPPGQGVDTQYF.